One sample yielded the 4 T cell receptor beta chains listed below, sequenced in a study of technical replicates of blood from a handful of donors. Sequencing was performed with immunoSEQ multiplex PCR; in TCRdb, only in-frame clones are kept and a portion is missing. The table lists some 66,000 clones, 85% to 90% of them singletons. Sequenced input: PBMCs. The source of these receptors is a human donor in good health. Some clones in this sample may be carry-over from other donors' samples.

This chain links TRBV30 with TRBJ2-3; D is unclear. V was clipped by 1 base and J by 6 bases, with 5 bases between them. Germline CDR1 and CDR2: GTSNPN and SVGIG (reference sequence). This CDR3 has 11 amino acids. CDR3 residues: CAWSDKDTQYF. In DNA form, the CDR3 reads TGTGCCTGGAGTGACAAGGATACGCAGTATTTT.

The chain couples TRBV7-2 to TRBJ1-1; D is possibly TRBD1 (5 bases). Trimming pared 3 bases from V and 1 base from J, leaving 12 bases between. From germline, CDR1 is SGHTA and CDR2 FQGNSA. The CDR3 extends over 15 amino acids. CDR3 DNA sequence: TGTGCCAGCAGCTTCCAGGGTGGACAGAACACTGAAGCTTTCTTT. Translation: CASSFQGGQNTEAFF.

The J gene is TRBJ2-1, the V gene TRBV5-1; the match to TRBD2 covers 11 bases. The V gene's germline CDR1 is SGHRS and CDR2 YFSETQ. The trim removed 1 base at V and 8 bases at J, leaving 8 bases unmatched. The CDR3 totals 16 residues. The DNA for the CDR3 is TGCGCCAGCAGCTTGTTGGTAGCGGGAGGGATAGATGAGCAGTTCTTC. Translating it yields CASSLLVAGGIDEQFF.

This clone was recorded only once. DNA of the CDR3: TGTGCCAGCAGCCCCTGGGGCGGGAGGGCTTATTTTGACGAGCAGTACTTC. Translation gives CASSPWGGRAYFDEQYF. This chain links TRBV7-2 with TRBJ2-7; 9 bases fit TRBD2. The CDR3 loop spans 17 amino acids. Germline CDR1 reads SGHTA; CDR2 reads FQGNSA. After removal of 5 bases from V and 5 bases from J, the junction contained 16 bases not matched to a gene.